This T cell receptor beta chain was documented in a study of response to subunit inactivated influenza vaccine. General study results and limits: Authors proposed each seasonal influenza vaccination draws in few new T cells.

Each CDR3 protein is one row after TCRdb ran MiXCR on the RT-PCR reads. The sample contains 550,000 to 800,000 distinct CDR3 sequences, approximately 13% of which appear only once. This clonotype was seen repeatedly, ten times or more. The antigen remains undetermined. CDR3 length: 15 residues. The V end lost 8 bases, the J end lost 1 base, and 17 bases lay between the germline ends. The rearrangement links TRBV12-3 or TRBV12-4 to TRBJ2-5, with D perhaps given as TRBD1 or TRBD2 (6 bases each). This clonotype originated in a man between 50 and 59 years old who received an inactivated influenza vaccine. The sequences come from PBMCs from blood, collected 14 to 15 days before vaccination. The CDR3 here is CASSRGVAAQETQYF. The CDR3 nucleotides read TGTGCCAGCTCGAGGGGGGTAGCGGCCCAAGAGACCCAGTACTTC.